The TCR beta chain described here comes from a study of blood T cell repertoires in COVID-19. Study overall: The origin of the acute and convalescent COVID-19 samples was the United States, Italy and Spain. The cDNA or gDNA used as material had been derived from T cells, B-cell-depleted T cells, or PBMCs.

Followed longitudinally, the Seattle patients had been enrolled during active infection. The CDR3 has 15 residues. Germline CDR1 and CDR2: SGHKS and YYEKEE (reference sequence). V gave up 0 bases and J gave up 5 bases, with 12 bases separating them. In the authors' methods: The authors estimated nucleated cell counts from reference gene primer amplification. TCRdb keeps only in-frame clones here, not all; method: immunoSEQ multiplex PCR. The V and J calls and the clone size are those of that table, but D and trimming were determined from the DNA. The sample has about 140,000 clones; less than 90% are singletons.

The material sequenced was peripheral blood. The chain carries TRBV5-5 and TRBJ1-5, with a tentative D call TRBD1 (6 bases). The source of this sequence is a man aged 30 to 39 with COVID-19, enrolled during active disease. The CDR3 loop is CASSLAGDTHQPQHF. The DNA of the CDR3 is TGTGCCAGCAGCTTGGCCGGGGACACCCATCAGCCCCAGCATTTT. Supplemented by reference TRBV5-5 and TRBJ1-5, the full variable domain reads DAGVTQSPTHLIKTRGQQVTLRCSPISGHKSVSWYQQVLGQGPQFIFQYYEKEERGRGNFPDRFSARQFPNYSSELNVNALLLGDSALYLCASSLAGDTHQPQHFGDGTRLSIL.